These 12 T cell receptor beta chains originate from one sample sequenced in a study (dated by TCRdb to the mid-2010s). Preparation of the library involved RT-PCR. TCRdb shows the sequencer as Illumina MiSeq. TCRdb's own reprocessing of the public reads used fastp at Q25 and MiXCR and kept productive beta chains. For every CDR3 protein sequence, its rows merge into one entry that carries the most common genes and DNA. In this sample the table shows hundreds of thousands of distinct CDR3 sequences, approximately 15% of which occur a single time. The top ten clonotypes cover 3.6% of the sample. Material: memory CD4+ T cells from blood. The receptors originated from a female donor in good health, serving as a healthy control.

V and J are TRBV12-3 or TRBV12-4 and TRBJ1-5; 8 nucleotides agree with TRBD1. The CDR3 sequence is 12 residues long. The V segment lost 9 bases and the J segment 5 bases; nucleotides outside the gene matches: 3. CDR3 loop: CASLQGDQPQHF. The CDR3 coding sequence is TGTGCCAGTTTACAGGGGGATCAGCCCCAGCATTTT.

This clonotype has more than one count but fewer than ten. The J gene is TRBJ1-4, the V gene TRBV20-1; the D gene is possibly TRBD1 (5 bases). The V end lost 6 bases, the J end lost 8 bases, and 16 bases lay between the germline ends. The CDR3 has 13 residues. Germline V gives CDR1 DFQATT, CDR2 SNEGSKA (reference sequence). The CDR3 region has the DNA TGCAGTGCCCAGGGAGGGTTGCGGGAAAAACTGTTTTTT. It translates to CSAQGGLREKLFF.

This clonotype was seen at least ten times. The rearrangement uses TRBV27 and TRBJ1-1; D gene ambiguous. In germline, CDR1 is MNHEY, CDR2 SMNVEV (reference sequence). This CDR3 spans 14 amino acids. The V end was cut by 4 bases, the J end by 3 bases, with 12 bases between. CDR3 sequence (DNA): TGTGCCAGCAGTTCTCCAGAACCTTACACTGAAGCTTTCTTT. This gives the protein CASSSPEPYTEAFF.

This clonotype was recorded many times. The rearrangement uses TRBV27 and TRBJ1-5; 9 bases fit TRBD1. The germline V gene has CDR1 MNHEY and CDR2 SMNVEV (reference sequence). The CDR3 loop spans 16 amino acids. With V trimmed by 6 bases and J by 1 base, 7 bases remained unmatched. CDR3 sequence (DNA): TGTGCCAGCAGACAGGGGGCTATGATAAGCAATCAGCCCCAGCATTTT. This codes for CASRQGAMISNQPQHF.

This chain links TRBV28 with TRBJ1-4; 9 bases map to TRBD1. The germline V gene has CDR1 MDHEN and CDR2 SYDVKM. Trimming at V came to 5 bases and at J to 5 bases, leaving 6 bases not matched to a gene. The CDR3 extends over 15 amino acids. CDR3 residues: CASSRRQGGNEKLFF. The CDR3, as DNA: TGTGCCAGCAGTCGAAGACAGGGGGGGAATGAAAAACTGTTTTTT.

The chain uses TRBV3-1 and TRBJ2-3; 9 nucleotides align to TRBD2. This CDR3 is built from 15 residues. Per germline, CDR1 LGHDT and CDR2 YNNKEL (reference sequence). With 7 bases clipped from V and 0 bases from J, the junction kept 5 bases outside the gene matches. The CDR3 bases are TGTGCCAGCACCCAGACTAGCGGAAGCACAGATACGCAGTATTTT. Its protein product is CASTQTSGSTDTQYF.

This sequence joins TRBV24-1 and TRBJ2-1; D might be TRBD1 (6 bases). V lost 3 bases and J 12 bases, leaving 11 bases between the germline ends. CDR1 is KGHDR and CDR2 is SFDVKD in the germline V gene. The CDR3 has 12 amino acids. CDR3 coding DNA: TGTGCCACCAGTGATCACAGGGATGGGCAGTTCTTC. Amino acid sequence: CATSDHRDGQFF.

This clonotype showed up just once. The V gene is TRBV5-6, the J gene TRBJ2-7; D perhaps matches TRBD1 (6 bases). V shed 5 bases and J shed 7 bases, with 16 bases lying between them. The CDR3 is 13 residues long. Looked up from germline, CDR1 is SGHDT and CDR2 is YYEEEE. The CDR3 is CASSSRQEREQYF. The CDR3, as DNA: TGTGCCAGCAGTTCCCGACAGGAAAGAGAGCAGTACTTC.

The table lists this clonotype with a few counts. V is TRBV29-1 and J is TRBJ1-4; D unclear. Germline loops: CDR1 SQVTM, CDR2 ANQGSEA. The CDR3 runs 11 residues. Trimming left V 7 bases short and J 7 bases short, with 10 bases between. CDR3 in amino acids: CSAKGREKLFF. In nucleotides, the CDR3 is TGCAGCGCTAAAGGGCGTGAAAAACTGTTTTTT.

This clonotype was seen only a few times. Its ends do not fully match the called genes, so a read error is possible. V is TRBV4-3 and J is TRBJ2-5; 10 nucleotides align to TRBD2. Germline V gene data show CDR1 as LGHNA and CDR2 as YSLEER. The CDR3 runs 20 residues. Written as DNA, the CDR3 is TGCGCCAGCAGCCAAGATCTCTTTCGGGTTAGCGGGGGGAATCAAGGGACCCAGTACTTC. As protein: CASSQDLFRVSGGNQGTQYF.

This clonotype was seen a few times. Here the CDR3 reads CSGDGFSSFGTQYF. CDR3 DNA sequence: TGCAGTGGGGACGGGTTTTCTAGCTTCGGTACGCAGTATTTT. The genes are TRBV20-1 and TRBJ2-3; D possibly matches TRBD1 or TRBD2 (5 bases each). V lost 7 bases and J lost 8, with 22 bases in between. The length of the CDR3 is 14 residues. Per germline, CDR1 DFQATT and CDR2 SNEGSKA (reference sequence).

Only a few counts were recorded for this clonotype. This chain connects TRBV2 to TRBJ2-1; D gene unclear. Trimming removed 5 bases from V and 0 bases from J, with 17 bases in between. This CDR3 region has 17 residues. Per the germline V gene, CDR1 is SNHLY and CDR2 is FYNNEI. The CDR3 DNA sequence: TGTGCCAGCAGTCGGAGTAAGGACGGATACTCCTACAATGAGCAGTTCTTC. Translation gives CASSRSKDGYSYNEQFF.